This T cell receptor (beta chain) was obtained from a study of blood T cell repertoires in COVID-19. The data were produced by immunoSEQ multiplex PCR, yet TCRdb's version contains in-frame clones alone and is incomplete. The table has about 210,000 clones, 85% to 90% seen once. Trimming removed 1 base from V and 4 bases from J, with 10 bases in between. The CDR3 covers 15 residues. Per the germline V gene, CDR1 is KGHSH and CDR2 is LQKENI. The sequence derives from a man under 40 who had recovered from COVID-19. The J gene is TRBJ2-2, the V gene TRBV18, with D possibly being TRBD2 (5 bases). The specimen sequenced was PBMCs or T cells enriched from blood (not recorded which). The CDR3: CASSPQRGLTGELFF. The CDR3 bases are TGTGCCAGCTCACCACAACGGGGTCTCACCGGGGAGCTGTTTTTT. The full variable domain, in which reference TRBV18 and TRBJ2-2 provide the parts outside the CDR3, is NAGVMQNPRHLVRRRGQEARLRCSPMKGHSHVYWYRQLPEEGLKFMVYLQKENIIDESGMPKERFSAEFPKEGPSILRIQQVVRGDSAAYFCASSPQRGLTGELFFGEGSRLTVL.